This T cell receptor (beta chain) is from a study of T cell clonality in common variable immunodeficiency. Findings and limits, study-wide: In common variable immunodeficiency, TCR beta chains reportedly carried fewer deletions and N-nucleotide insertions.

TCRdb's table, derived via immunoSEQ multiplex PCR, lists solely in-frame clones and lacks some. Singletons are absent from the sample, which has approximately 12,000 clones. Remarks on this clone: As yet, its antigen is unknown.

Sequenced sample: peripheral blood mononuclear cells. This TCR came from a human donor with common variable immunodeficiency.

CDR3 in amino acids: CASSSTGGIEKLFF. The part of the CDR3 DNA that was read is TGTGCCAGTAGTAGCACAGGGGGCATTGAAAAA. The genes are TRBV19 and TRBJ1-4; TRBD1 matches at 9 bases. The read is 3 residues too short to cover the CDR3 end, so that end is filled in from the germline J gene. Trimming cost V 4 bases and J 7 bases; bases outside gene matches: 4. The CDR3 runs 14 residues. Looked up from germline, CDR1 is LNHDA and CDR2 is SQIVND (reference sequence).